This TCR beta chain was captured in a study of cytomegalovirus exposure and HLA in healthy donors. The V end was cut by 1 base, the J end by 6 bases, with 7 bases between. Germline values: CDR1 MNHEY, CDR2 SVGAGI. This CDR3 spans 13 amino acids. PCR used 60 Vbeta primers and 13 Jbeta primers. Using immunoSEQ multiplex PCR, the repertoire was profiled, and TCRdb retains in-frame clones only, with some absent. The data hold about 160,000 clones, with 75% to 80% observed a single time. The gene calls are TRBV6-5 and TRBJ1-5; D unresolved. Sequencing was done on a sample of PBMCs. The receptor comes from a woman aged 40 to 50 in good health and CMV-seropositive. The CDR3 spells CASSYYPGQPQHF. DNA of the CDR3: TGTGCCAGCAGTTACTACCCAGGTCAGCCCCAGCATTTT.